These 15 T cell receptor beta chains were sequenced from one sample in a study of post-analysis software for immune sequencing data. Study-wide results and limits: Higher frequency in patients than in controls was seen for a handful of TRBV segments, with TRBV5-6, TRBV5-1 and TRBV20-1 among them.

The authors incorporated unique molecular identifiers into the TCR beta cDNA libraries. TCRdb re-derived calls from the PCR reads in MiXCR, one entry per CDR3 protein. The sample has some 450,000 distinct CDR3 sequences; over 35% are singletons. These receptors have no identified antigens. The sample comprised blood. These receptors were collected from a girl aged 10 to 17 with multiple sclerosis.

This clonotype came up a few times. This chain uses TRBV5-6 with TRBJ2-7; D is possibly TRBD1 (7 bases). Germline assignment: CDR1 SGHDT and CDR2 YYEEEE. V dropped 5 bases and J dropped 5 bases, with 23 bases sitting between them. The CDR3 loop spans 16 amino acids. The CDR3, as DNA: TGTGCCAGCAGTCCGACACTGGGGGCAGGGGGGCACGAGCAGTACTTC. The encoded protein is CASSPTLGAGGHEQYF.

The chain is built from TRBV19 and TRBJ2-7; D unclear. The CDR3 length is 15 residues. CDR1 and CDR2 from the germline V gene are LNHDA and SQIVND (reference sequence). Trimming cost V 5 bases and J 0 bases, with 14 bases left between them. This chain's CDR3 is CASSAKIFSSYEQYF. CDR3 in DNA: TGTGCCAGTAGTGCAAAGATTTTTAGCTCCTACGAGCAGTACTTC.

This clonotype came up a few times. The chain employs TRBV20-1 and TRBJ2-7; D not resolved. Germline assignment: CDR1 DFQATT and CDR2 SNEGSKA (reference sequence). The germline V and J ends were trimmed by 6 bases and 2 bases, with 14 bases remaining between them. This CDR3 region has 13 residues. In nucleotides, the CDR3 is TGCAGTGCCCAATGGCACATGACCTACGAGCAGTACTTC. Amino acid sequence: CSAQWHMTYEQYF.

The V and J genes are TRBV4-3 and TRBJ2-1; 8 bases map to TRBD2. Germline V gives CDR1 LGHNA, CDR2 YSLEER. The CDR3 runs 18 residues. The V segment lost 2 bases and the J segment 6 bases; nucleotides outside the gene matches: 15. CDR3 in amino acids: CASSQYPGLGPNVNEQFF. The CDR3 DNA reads TGCGCCAGCAGCCAATATCCGGGACTAGGTCCGAACGTCAATGAGCAGTTCTTC.

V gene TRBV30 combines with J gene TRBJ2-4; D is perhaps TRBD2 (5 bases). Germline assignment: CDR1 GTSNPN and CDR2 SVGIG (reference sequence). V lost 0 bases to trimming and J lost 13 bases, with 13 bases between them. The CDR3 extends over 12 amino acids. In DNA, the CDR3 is TGTGCCTGGAGTGTAGGTGCGGGTGAGCAGTACTTC. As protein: CAWSVGAGEQYF.

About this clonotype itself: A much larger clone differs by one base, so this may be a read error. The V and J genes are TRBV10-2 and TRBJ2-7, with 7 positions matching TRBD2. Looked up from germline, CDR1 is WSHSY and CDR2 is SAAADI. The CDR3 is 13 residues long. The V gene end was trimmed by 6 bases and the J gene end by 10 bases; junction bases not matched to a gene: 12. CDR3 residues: CASSQAGREAQYF. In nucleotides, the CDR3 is TGCGCCAGCAGCCAAGCGGGACGTGAGGCCCAGTACTTC.

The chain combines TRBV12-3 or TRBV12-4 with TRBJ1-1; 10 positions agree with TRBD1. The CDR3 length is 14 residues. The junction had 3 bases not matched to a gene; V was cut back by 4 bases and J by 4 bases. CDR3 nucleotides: TGTGCCAGCAGTTCCTGGACAGGGGGCACTGAAGCTTTCTTT. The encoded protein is CASSSWTGGTEAFF.

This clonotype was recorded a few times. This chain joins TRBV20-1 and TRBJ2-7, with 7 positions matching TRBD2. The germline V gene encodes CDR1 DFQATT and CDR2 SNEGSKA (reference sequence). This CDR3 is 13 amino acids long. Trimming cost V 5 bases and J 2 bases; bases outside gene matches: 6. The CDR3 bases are TGCAGTGCTCGTCCGGGAGGCGCCTACGAGCAGTACTTC. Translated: CSARPGGAYEQYF.

CDR3: CSATTRLAERNEQFF. The CDR3 DNA reads as TGCAGTGCTACTACTCGACTAGCGGAGCGTAATGAGCAGTTCTTC. The genes are TRBV20-1 and TRBJ2-1, with 9 bases lining up with TRBD2. The length of the CDR3 is 15 residues. The V segment lost 4 bases and the J segment 7 bases; nucleotides outside the gene matches: 11. Germline V gene sequence: CDR1 DFQATT, CDR2 SNEGSKA (reference sequence).

This CDR3 reads CASTYNEGHINQPQHF. The CDR3 coding sequence is TGTGCCAGCACCTATAACGAAGGACACATCAATCAGCCCCAGCATTTT. The chain links TRBV7-2 to TRBJ1-5; possible D gene TRBD1, 5 bases. Trimming stripped 7 bases from V and 3 bases from J, with 19 bases between. Germline CDR1 reads SGHTA; CDR2 reads FQGNSA. The CDR3 has 16 amino acids. The whole variable domain, filled in from reference TRBV7-2 and TRBJ1-5, reads GAGVSQSPSNKVTEKGKDVELRCDPISGHTALYWYRQSLGQGLEFLIYFQGNSAPDKSGLPSDRFSAERTGGSVSTLTIQRTQQEDSAVYLCASTYNEGHINQPQHFGDGTRLSIL.

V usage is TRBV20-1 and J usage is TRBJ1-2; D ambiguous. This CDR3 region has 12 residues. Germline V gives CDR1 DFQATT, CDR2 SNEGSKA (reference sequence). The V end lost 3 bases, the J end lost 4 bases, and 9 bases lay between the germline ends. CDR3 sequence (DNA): TGCAGTGCTAGGCAGGACCGCTATGGCTACACCTTC. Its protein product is CSARQDRYGYTF.

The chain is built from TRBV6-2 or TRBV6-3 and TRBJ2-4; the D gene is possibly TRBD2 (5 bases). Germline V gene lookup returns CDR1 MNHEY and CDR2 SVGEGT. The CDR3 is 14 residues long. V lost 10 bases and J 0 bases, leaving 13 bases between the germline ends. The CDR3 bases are TGTGCCACCAATCCGGGGTCAGCCAAAAACATTCAGTACTTC. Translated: CATNPGSAKNIQYF.

CDR3 loop: CSAVDRSNTF. In nucleotides, the CDR3 is TGCAGTGCCGTGGACAGGAGCAACACCTTC. This chain connects TRBV20-1 to TRBJ1-2; 7 bases fit TRBD1. Trimming took 6 bases from V and 12 from J; bases not matched to a gene: 7. The CDR3 has 10 amino acids. The germline CDR1 and CDR2 sequences are DFQATT and SNEGSKA (reference sequence).

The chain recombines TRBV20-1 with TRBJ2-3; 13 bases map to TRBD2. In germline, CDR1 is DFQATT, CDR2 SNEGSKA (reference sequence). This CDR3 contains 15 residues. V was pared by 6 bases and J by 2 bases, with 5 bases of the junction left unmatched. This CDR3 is CSARGLAGDTDTQYF. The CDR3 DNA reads TGCAGTGCCCGCGGACTAGCGGGGGACACAGATACGCAGTATTTT.

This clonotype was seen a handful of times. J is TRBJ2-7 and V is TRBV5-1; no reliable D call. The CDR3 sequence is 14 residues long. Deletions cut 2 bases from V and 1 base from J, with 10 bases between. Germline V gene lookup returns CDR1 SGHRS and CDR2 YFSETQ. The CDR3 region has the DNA TGCGCCAGCAGCTTCGGGCTCGTATCCTACGAGCAGTACTTC. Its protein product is CASSFGLVSYEQYF.